The following is a T cell receptor (beta chain) sequence with its context. Its antigen specificity is not known. It has no much larger one-base neighbor in the sample; base qualities were not kept. This record belongs to a study of response to subunit inactivated influenza vaccine (dated by TCRdb to between 2017 and 2018). With respect to the entire study: The study used deep quantitative T cell receptor repertoire profiling to track responses to a trivalent subunit inactivated influenza vaccine.

Sequences DFQATT (CDR1) and SNEGSKA (CDR2) are obtained from the germline V gene (reference sequence). The junction shows trimming of 4 bases on V and 9 bases on J, plus 18 bases between the germline ends. The CDR3 measures 14 amino acids from cysteine to phenylalanine. The sequence is cut down to CDR3 DNA, 42 bases in frame from base 1. Library method: RT-PCR. TCRdb shows the sequencer as Illumina HiSeq 2500. TCRdb trimmed public reads at Q25 via fastp, called clones via MiXCR and kept in-frame beta chains. Rows merge per CDR3 protein into single entries with the most common DNA and genes. The sample table shows hundreds of thousands of distinct CDR3 sequences, and around 15% are seen once. Approximately 7.6% of the sample is held by the ten biggest clonotypes. Study-level results and caveats: The authors proposed that each seasonal influenza vaccination may bring in only a limited number of new T cells.

This sequence originates from a man over 45 who received an inactivated influenza vaccine. Donor details come from another sample of the same person, matched by shared clones. Recombination joined TRBV20-1 with TRBJ1-4; there is no confident call for the D gene. The sample here was PBMCs from blood, taken 14 days before vaccination. The DNA sequence is as follows: TGCAGTGCTATTTCTCGTAGCGGGAATAAAAAACTGTTTTTT. Its protein product is CSAISRSGNKKLFF.